The 16 T cell receptor beta chains below come from one sample, sequenced in a study of tissue T cells after allogeneic stem cell transplantation. Measured with immunoSEQ multiplex PCR; TCRdb has only the in-frame clones, and not every one. The sample holds about 5,000 clones, about 40% seen once. Specified time point: mouse harvest day 14 after allogeneic transplant. Each mouse received 10^7 T-cell-depleted marrow cells plus 10^6 splenic CD5+ T cells by tail vein. Sequencing was carried out using gut tissue. Receptors originate from a female BALB/c mouse given C57BL/6 T cells with graft-versus-host disease after an allogeneic hematopoietic cell transplant.

Points on this clone: Gene and germline names: mouse. Read coverage stops 1 residue before the CDR3 terminus; the germline J gene supplies the remainder. The rearrangement joins TRBV12-2 to TRBJ2-1; 7 bases match TRBD1. Germline CDR1 SGHLS, CDR2 HYDKME. The CDR3 extends over 14 amino acids. With V trimmed by 2 bases and J by 3 bases, 3 bases remained unmatched. The CDR3 here is CASSPGTAYAEQFF. The sequenced CDR3 bases are TGTGCCAGCTCTCCCGGGACAGCCTATGCTGAGCAGTTC.

This clone was counted only a few times. Gene names refer to mouse genes. The read stops 1 residue short of the end of the CDR3; the missing end is completed from the germline J gene. The V and J genes are TRBV23 and TRBJ2-2; TRBD2 reflects the table's D call only, with no check against the DNA. The CDR3 spans 16 residues. The germline V gene has CDR1 KGHTA and CDR2 FQNQQP. CDR3 sequence: CSSSQGGGADTGQLYF. Partial CDR3 DNA: TGCTCCAGCAGTCAGGGGGGGGGCGCGGACACCGGGCAGCTCTAC.

A single count supports this clone. Gene names denote mouse genes. Read coverage stops 1 residue before the CDR3 terminus; the germline J gene supplies the remainder. The rearrangement joins TRBV15 to TRBJ1-1; the D gene is possibly TRBD1 (5 bases). Trimming took off 6 bases at V and 1 base at J, with 9 bases between the two ends. The CDR3 loop spans 13 amino acids. The germline V gene has CDR1 SGHND and CDR2 FRSKSL. This chain's CDR3 is CASSRGGNTEVFF. CDR3 DNA, as far as it was read: TGTGCCAGCAGCCGGGGGGGGAACACAGAAGTCTTC.

This clone was observed a few times. Each gene name is a mouse one. The read gets to within 1 residue of the CDR3 end, and the germline J gene fills in the rest. The chain links TRBV26 to TRBJ2-4; tentatively, D is TRBD1 or TRBD2 (5 bases each). The germline V gene has CDR1 KGHPV and CDR2 FQNQEV (reference sequence). Deletions cut 4 bases from V and 6 bases from J, with 11 bases between. The CDR3 spans 13 residues. CDR3 residues: CASSQPGENTLYF. Incomplete CDR3 DNA: TGTGCCAGCAGTCAACCGGGGGAGAACACCTTGTAC.

Concerning this clone: The germline and genes are mouse ones. Read data end 1 residue before the CDR3 end; the end is taken from the germline J gene. The genes are TRBV26 and TRBJ2-3; no reliable D call. Germline CDR1 reads KGHPV; CDR2 reads FQNQEV (reference sequence). This CDR3 spans 15 amino acids. V was pared by 2 bases and J by 0 bases, with 9 bases between. The CDR3: CASSLRWPSAETLYF. Partial CDR3 DNA: TGTGCCAGCAGTCTGCGCTGGCCTAGTGCAGAAACGCTGTAT.

This clone is medium-sized. Gene names refer to mouse genes. Read sequence stops 1 residue before the CDR3 end, and the germline J gene provides the missing end. The rearrangement uses TRBV13-1 and TRBJ2-7, with D perhaps TRBD1 (5 bases). Per germline, CDR1 NSHNY and CDR2 SYGAGN. Between the trimmed V and J ends, which lost 5 bases and 4 bases, there was a span of 10 bases. The CDR3 length is 12 residues. The sequenced CDR3 bases are TGTGCCAGCAGCCTGACAGAATATGAACAGTAC. Translated: CASSLTEYEQY. The CDR3 reads in full as CASSLTEYEQYF.

By sample share, this clone is medium-sized (0.01 to 0.1%). Mouse gene names and germline throughout. The CDR3 goes on 1 residue after the read ends, and that part is filled in from the germline J gene. This sequence joins TRBV23 and TRBJ2-3; the DNA was not compared with TRBD1, the D call given in the table. Germline CDR1 reads KGHTA; CDR2 reads FQNQQP. The CDR3 runs 17 residues. The CDR3 sequence: CSSSQWDRGPGAETLYF. The sequenced CDR3 bases are TGCTCCAGCAGTCAATGGGACAGGGGGCCGGGTGCAGAAACGCTGTAT.

By sample share, this clone is medium-sized. These gene names are mouse names. The sequenced part of the CDR3 DNA is TGTGCCAGCAGTCCCCACAGGAATTCTGGAAATACGCTCTAT. Protein sequence: CASSPHRNSGNTLY. The full CDR3 sequence reads CASSPHRNSGNTLYF. J is TRBJ1-3 and V is TRBV26, with a weak D call TRBD1 (5 bases). Sequencing ends 1 residue short of the CDR3 end; the germline J gene provides the rest. CDR1 KGHPV and CDR2 FQNQEV come from the germline V gene (reference sequence). The ends were cut back, 4 bases at V and 0 bases at J, with 10 bases in the middle. The CDR3 sequence is 15 residues long.

Note on this clone: These gene names are mouse names. Read coverage stops 1 residue before the CDR3 terminus; the germline J gene supplies the remainder. The genes are TRBV2 and TRBJ1-6; the D gene is possibly TRBD1 (6 bases). TRBJ1-6 is identified as an open reading frame with a role that is uncertain. The germline CDR1 and CDR2 sequences are LGHNA and YSYQKL. This CDR3 spans 15 amino acids. With 0 bases removed from V and 6 bases from J, the gap between germline ends came to 9 bases. CDR3 protein: CASSQDPQGNSPLYF. The CDR3 DNA, read in part, is TGTGCCAGCAGCCAAGATCCACAGGGTAATTCGCCCCTCTAC.

To note about this clone: Gene names are mouse gene names. The read ends 1 residue early relative to the CDR3; the germline J gene fills the gap. V is TRBV14 and J is TRBJ2-1; 7 nucleotides align to TRBD1. The CDR3 contains 15 residues. CDR1 and CDR2 (germline): SGHDT, FRDEAV. V trimming: 1 base; J trimming: 1 base; junction bases outside the gene matches: 2. The CDR3 bases that were read are TGTGCCAGCAGTTTCCGGGACAGAAACTATGCTGAGCAGTTC. The encoded protein is CASSFRDRNYAEQF. Given in full, the CDR3 is CASSFRDRNYAEQFF.

A note on this clone: The gene names given are mouse names. The DNA read from the CDR3 is TGTGCCAGCAGTCTGATTGGGGGGGAAGACACCCAGTAC. The encoded protein is CASSLIGGEDTQY. The whole CDR3 is CASSLIGGEDTQYF. This rearrangement joins TRBV26 to TRBJ2-5; 8 bases are shared with TRBD2. Read data end 1 residue before the CDR3 end; the end is taken from the germline J gene. The CDR3 has 14 amino acids. Germline CDR1 reads KGHPV; CDR2 reads FQNQEV (reference sequence). V shed 2 bases, J shed 4 bases, and the junction held 2 bases outside the gene matches.

This clone counts as medium-sized. Mouse gene names and germline throughout. The sequenced fragment ends 1 residue before the CDR3 boundary, so the rest is inferred from the germline J gene. The chain is built from TRBV26 and TRBJ1-3; TRBD1 is a possible D gene (5 bases). There are 14 residues in the CDR3. Trimming left V 2 bases short and J 2 bases short, with 7 bases between. Germline values: CDR1 KGHPV, CDR2 FQNQEV (reference sequence). CDR3 in amino acids: CASSLAGPGNTLYF. Incomplete CDR3 DNA: TGTGCCAGCAGTCTGGCAGGGCCTGGAAATACGCTCTAT.

On this clone: Here the gene names and germline are mouse. From the germline J gene comes the end of the CDR3, since the read stops 1 residue before it. The same CDR3 can be traced to other DNA sequences in this sample. The chain has TRBV26 and TRBJ1-3, with 9 bases fitting TRBD1. Germline loops: CDR1 KGHPV, CDR2 FQNQEV (reference sequence). Trimming took 4 bases from V and 2 from J; bases not matched to a gene: 0. The CDR3 has 14 residues. CDR3 sequence: CASSRQGAGNTLYF. Partial CDR3 DNA: TGTGCCAGCAGTCGACAGGGGGCTGGAAATACGCTCTAT.

In the case of this clone: Genes here carry mouse names. The sequence runs out 1 residue before the end of the CDR3; the remainder is reconstructed from the germline J gene. The chain has TRBV1 and TRBJ2-4; 8 positions agree with TRBD1. Germline V gives CDR1 NSQYPW, CDR2 LRSPGD (reference sequence). This CDR3 spans 14 amino acids. The trim removed 3 bases at V and 2 bases at J, leaving 1 base unmatched. CDR3 DNA, as far as it was read: TGCACCTGCAGTGCGGACAGGGCTCAAAACACCTTGTAC. Translated: CTCSADRAQNTLY. The complete CDR3 sequence is CTCSADRAQNTLYF.

On this clone: The germline and genes are mouse ones. The sequenced part of the CDR3 DNA is TGTGCAAGCAGCTTAGAAACTGGGGGACAAACGCTGTAT. This encodes CASSLETGGQTLY. The full CDR3 reads CASSLETGGQTLYF. This sequence joins TRBV16 and TRBJ2-3, with 8 bases matching TRBD2. The read halts 1 residue ahead of the CDR3 end, with the missing end drawn from the germline J gene. J gave up 7 bases and V 0 bases, and 3 bases lay outside the gene matches. Germline V gene sequence: CDR1 SGHSA, CDR2 FRNQAP. The CDR3 totals 14 residues.

The sample holds a few counts of this clone. Germline and genes here are mouse. The read stops 1 residue short of the end of the CDR3; the missing end is completed from the germline J gene. The chain joins TRBV31 to TRBJ2-1; possibly TRBD2 for D (5 bases). CDR1 and CDR2 (germline): GKSSPN, SITVG. The CDR3 consists of 14 residues. Between the trimmed V and J ends, which lost 0 bases and 0 bases, there was a span of 6 bases. The covered CDR3 bases are TGTGCCTGGAGTCTTGGGGTTAACTATGCTGAGCAGTTC. This translates into CAWSLGVNYAEQF. In full, the CDR3 reads CAWSLGVNYAEQFF. Full variable domain (rest looked up from reference TRBV31 and TRBJ2-1): AQTIHQWPVAEIKAVGSPLSLGCTIKGKSSPNLYWYWQATGGTLQQLFYSITVGQVESVVQLNLSASRPKDDQFILSTEKLLLSHSGFYLCAWSLGVNYAEQFFGPGTRLTVL.